What follows are 26 T cell receptor beta chains derived from one specimen sequenced in a study of shared clonotypes between healthy human individuals. Sequencing used immunoSEQ multiplex PCR; TCRdb keeps in-frame clones, though not all of them. The sample records more than 2 million clones, roughly 96% being singletons. Specimen: naive CD4+ T cells sorted from blood. Subset denoted: CD45RA+ positively selected. The receptors were gathered from a man aged 18-30 years in good health.

V is TRBV19 and J is TRBJ2-7; 10 bases match TRBD1. Germline loops: CDR1 LNHDA, CDR2 SQIVND (reference sequence). The length of the CDR3 is 13 residues. The V gene end was trimmed by 8 bases and the J gene end by 2 bases; junction bases not matched to a gene: 3. The CDR3 here is CASRQGATYEQYF. CDR3 DNA: TGTGCCAGTCGACAGGGGGCCACCTACGAGCAGTACTTC.

The chain uses TRBV10-3 and TRBJ2-1; D is possibly TRBD2 (6 bases). V gave up 5 bases and J gave up 7 bases, with 18 bases separating them. This CDR3 has 15 residues. The germline V gene has CDR1 ENHRY and CDR2 SYGVKD. The CDR3 reads CAISSTGLTGNEQFF. CDR3 nucleotides: TGTGCCATCAGTAGCACGGGACTCACTGGGAATGAGCAGTTCTTC.

The gene calls are TRBV19 and TRBJ1-2; maybe TRBD1 (5 bases). Trimming removed 5 bases from V and 1 base from J, with 20 bases in between. Germline CDR1 reads LNHDA; CDR2 reads SQIVND (reference sequence). The length of the CDR3 is 17 residues. The CDR3 coding sequence is TGTGCCAGTAGTCTTCGGGGGTTTAGTCCCTTTAACTATGGCTACACCTTC. It codes for CASSLRGFSPFNYGYTF.

This clone was observed a single time. V is TRBV6-5 and J is TRBJ1-2, with a possible D match to TRBD1 (5 bases). Between the trimmed V and J ends, which lost 6 bases and 3 bases, there was a span of 17 bases. CDR1 is MNHEY and CDR2 is SVGAGI in the germline V gene. There are 15 residues in the CDR3. The CDR3 reads CASSTGGLGDYGYTF. CDR3 nucleotides: TGTGCCAGCAGCACCGGAGGGCTAGGGGACTATGGCTACACCTTC.

The gene calls are TRBV5-1 and TRBJ1-3; tentative D call: TRBD1 (5 bases). CDR1 is SGHRS and CDR2 is YFSETQ in the germline V gene. V was cut by 4 bases and J by 4 bases, with 15 bases left in between. The CDR3 spans 15 residues. The DNA for the CDR3 is TGCGCCAGCAGCCTCGACGGGACGGCCGGAAACACCATATATTTT. Its protein product is CASSLDGTAGNTIYF.

The chain recombines TRBV4-1 with TRBJ2-7; 9 bases match TRBD1. The V segment lost 4 bases and the J segment 3 bases; nucleotides outside the gene matches: 4. Germline V lookup: CDR1 MGHRA, CDR2 YSYEKL. This CDR3 contains 14 residues. CDR3 sequence reads: CASSPGQGLYEQYF. DNA of the CDR3: TGCGCCAGCAGCCCGGGACAGGGCCTCTACGAGCAGTACTTC.

The rearrangement uses TRBV6-5 and TRBJ1-2; D is unclear. CDR1 is MNHEY and CDR2 is SVGAGI in the germline V gene. V lost 3 bases to trimming and J lost 6 bases, with 14 bases between them. This CDR3 is 14 amino acids long. Here the CDR3 DNA reads TGTGCCAGCAGTTATTCCGGACCGGGTAATGGCTACACCTTC. This translates into CASSYSGPGNGYTF.

The chain links TRBV2 to TRBJ2-7; no firm D call. CDR1 is SNHLY, CDR2 FYNNEI, per germline. The CDR3 sequence is 15 residues long. Trimming left V 7 bases short and J 6 bases short, with 22 bases between. As DNA, the CDR3 is TGTGCCAGCATCCCTACCGGAAAAGGGAACTCCGAGCAGTACTTC. The encoded protein is CASIPTGKGNSEQYF.

The chain carries TRBV2 and TRBJ2-7; possibly TRBD1 for D (5 bases). V dropped 7 bases and J dropped 5 bases, with 18 bases sitting between them. CDR1 is SNHLY and CDR2 is FYNNEI in the germline V gene. CDR3 length: 14 amino acids. The CDR3, as DNA: TGTGCCAGCACTGAGGCAGGGTTGAAACACGAGCAGTACTTC. This encodes CASTEAGLKHEQYF.

V usage is TRBV19 and J usage is TRBJ1-2, with 8 bases fitting TRBD1. J was trimmed by 2 bases and V by 4 bases; bases with no gene match: 6. Germline V gene data show CDR1 as LNHDA and CDR2 as SQIVND (reference sequence). CDR3 length: 15 residues. The CDR3 reads CASSTSWTGNYGYTF. In nucleotides, the CDR3 is TGTGCCAGTAGTACCTCTTGGACAGGGAACTATGGCTACACCTTC.

The chain links TRBV10-1 to TRBJ2-2; weak D call: TRBD2 (6 bases). CDR3 size: 15 residues. Deletions cut 0 bases from V and 6 bases from J, with 11 bases between. Looked up from germline, CDR1 is WNHNN and CDR2 is SYGVQD (reference sequence). Here the CDR3 reads CASSESVTRAGELFF. CDR3 nucleotides: TGCGCCAGCAGTGAGTCGGTGACTAGGGCCGGGGAGCTGTTTTTT.

About this clone: Other DNA sequences in this sample translate to the same CDR3. This chain uses TRBV6-5 with TRBJ2-7; 11 nucleotides align to TRBD1. The V and J ends lost 3 bases and 4 bases, in that order; junction bases with no gene match: 5. This CDR3 has 15 amino acids. The germline gives CDR1 MNHEY, CDR2 SVGAGI. The CDR3 DNA reads as TGTGCCAGCAGTTATAAGGACAGGGGGCTATACGAGCAGTACTTC. This codes for CASSYKDRGLYEQYF.

This sequence joins TRBV29-1 and TRBJ2-7; TRBD1 aligns across 11 bases. The CDR3 sequence is 15 residues long. Germline V gene lookup returns CDR1 SQVTM and CDR2 ANQGSEA. The V segment lost 8 bases and the J segment 3 bases; nucleotides outside the gene matches: 12. CDR3 residues: CSTWTGGNGVYEQYF. The CDR3 bases are TGCAGCACCTGGACAGGGGGCAATGGTGTCTACGAGCAGTACTTC.

As concerns this clone: The sample contains more than one DNA sequence encoding this CDR3. Here the CDR3 DNA reads TGTGCCTGGAGCGCCAATTACGAGCAGTACTTC. It codes for CAWSANYEQYF. This rearrangement joins TRBV30 to TRBJ2-7; D is unclear. Trimming left V 3 bases short and J 4 bases short, with 7 bases between. The length of the CDR3 is 11 residues. The germline gives CDR1 GTSNPN, CDR2 SVGIG (reference sequence).

This clone was seen only once. The same CDR3 can be traced to other DNA sequences in this sample. This chain links TRBV15 with TRBJ2-7; tentatively, D is TRBD1 or TRBD2 (5 bases each). CDR1 and CDR2 from the germline V gene are LNHNV and YYDKDF (reference sequence). Trimming took 1 base from V and 0 from J, leaving 10 bases between them. The CDR3 length is 15 residues. CDR3 sequence reads: CATSRGSGTSYEQYF. CDR3 DNA sequence: TGTGCCACCAGCAGAGGTAGTGGGACCTCCTACGAGCAGTACTTC.

The CDR3 DNA reads as TGCGCCAGCAGCCTAAGACAGGGGCTCGACACTGAAGCTTTCTTT. Translating it yields CASSLRQGLDTEAFF. The chain couples TRBV4-1 to TRBJ1-1; 8 bases are a match to TRBD1. In germline, CDR1 is MGHRA, CDR2 YSYEKL. J was trimmed by 3 bases and V by 4 bases; bases with no gene match: 7. This CDR3 has 15 residues.

CDR3 DNA sequence: TGTGCCAGCATAAGACTAGCGGGAGAAGGGGAGACCCAGTACTTC. Translating it yields CASIRLAGEGETQYF. The chain recombines TRBV7-9 with TRBJ2-5; 12 positions match TRBD2. Germline V gene data show CDR1 as SEHNR and CDR2 as FQNEAQ (reference sequence). Unmatched junction bases numbered 8, after V lost 7 bases and J lost 5 bases. The CDR3 has 15 amino acids. The complete variable domain, with remaining parts taken from reference TRBV7-9 and TRBJ2-5, reads DTGVSQNPRHKITKRGQNVTFRCDPISEHNRLYWYRQTLGQGPEFLTYFQNEAQLEKSRLLSDRFSAERPKGSFSTLEIQRTEQGDSAMYLCASIRLAGEGETQYFGPGTRLLVL.

V usage is TRBV28 and J usage is TRBJ1-1, with D hard to call. CDR3 size: 14 residues. Germline CDR1 is MDHEN and CDR2 is SYDVKM. The germline V and J ends were trimmed by 7 bases and 1 base, with 13 bases remaining between them. The CDR3: CASTSRARNTEAFF. CDR3 nucleotide sequence: TGTGCCAGCACCTCAAGGGCAAGGAACACTGAAGCTTTCTTT.

The rearrangement links TRBV6-5 to TRBJ2-7; the match to TRBD1 covers 9 bases. Germline CDR1 MNHEY, CDR2 SVGAGI. CDR3 length: 14 amino acids. V lost 6 bases to trimming and J lost 5 bases; unmatched junction nucleotides: 8. The CDR3: CASRKGDRANEQYF. The CDR3 bases are TGTGCCAGCAGAAAAGGGGACAGGGCCAACGAGCAGTACTTC.

The V gene is TRBV7-2, the J gene TRBJ2-1; 9 nucleotides align to TRBD2. Germline CDR1 reads SGHTA; CDR2 reads FQGNSA. The CDR3 has 16 amino acids. With 5 bases clipped from V and 7 bases from J, the junction kept 12 bases outside the gene matches. CDR3 sequence reads: CASSPRPTLAGNEQFF. CDR3 DNA sequence: TGTGCCAGCAGCCCGCGCCCAACTCTAGCGGGGAATGAGCAGTTCTTC.

V is TRBV5-4 and J is TRBJ2-5; D is possibly TRBD1 or TRBD2 (6 bases each). CDR3 length equals 16 residues. Trimming cost V 4 bases and J 6 bases, with 22 bases left between them. Germline V lookup: CDR1 SGHNT, CDR2 YYREEE (reference sequence). CDR3 nucleotide sequence: TGTGCCAGCAGCCCGGAGGGGGGAGGCTCTCAAAAGACCCAGTACTTC. Residues: CASSPEGGGSQKTQYF.

The chain employs TRBV5-6 and TRBJ2-3; 10 nucleotides agree with TRBD2. The CDR3 spans 17 residues. V shed 2 bases and J 2 bases; nucleotides not matched to a gene: 8. Germline lookup yields CDR1 SGHDT and CDR2 YYEEEE. Written as DNA, the CDR3 is TGTGCCAGCAGCTTAACTAGCGGGACGATAAACACAGATACGCAGTATTTT. Translating gives CASSLTSGTINTDTQYF. Using reference TRBV5-6 and TRBJ2-3 for the parts outside the CDR3, the full variable domain is DAGVTQSPTHLIKTRGQQVTLRCSPKSGHDTVSWYQQALGQGPQFIFQYYEEEERQRGNFPDRFSGHQFPNYSSELNVNALLLGDSALYLCASSLTSGTINTDTQYFGPGTRLTVL.

In the case of this clone: This sample also contains other DNA sequences that code for the same CDR3. This sequence joins TRBV18 and TRBJ2-7; D uncertain. V shed 2 bases and J shed 0 bases, with 11 bases lying between them. Germline V lookup: CDR1 KGHSH, CDR2 LQKENI. CDR3 length equals 15 residues. CDR3: CASSPGAQVSYEQYF. In nucleotides, the CDR3 is TGTGCCAGCTCACCAGGAGCGCAGGTCTCCTACGAGCAGTACTTC.

The sample holds a few counts of this clone. The final CDR3 position lacks the conserved phenylalanine or tryptophan, pointing to a likely read error. The rearrangement joins TRBV5-6 to TRBJ2-2; 7 nucleotides agree with TRBD1. There are 14 residues in the CDR3. CDR1 and CDR2 from the germline V gene are SGHDT and YYEEEE. V was clipped by 0 bases and J by 8 bases; unmatched bases: 4. The CDR3 here is CASSLGQGSGELFL. As DNA, the CDR3 is TGTGCCAGCAGCTTGGGACAGGGTAGTGGGGAGCTGTTTCTT.

This chain joins TRBV6-5 and TRBJ1-2; D remains unclear. This CDR3 has 13 amino acids. Looked up from germline, CDR1 is MNHEY and CDR2 is SVGAGI. V was shortened by 4 bases and J by 4 bases, with 10 bases between the two germline ends. The CDR3, as DNA: TGTGCCAGCAGTTCGTCCGGGATCTATGGCTACACCTTC. Translation gives CASSSSGIYGYTF.

Of note for this clone: This may be a read error: a much more frequent sequence differs by one nucleotide. The V gene is TRBV7-9, the J gene TRBJ1-4, with 9 bases that match TRBD1. This CDR3 is built from 16 residues. V trimming: 3 bases; J trimming: 3 bases; junction bases outside the gene matches: 5. CDR1 and CDR2 from the germline V gene are SEHNR and FQNEAQ (reference sequence). The CDR3 coding sequence is TGTGCCAGCAGCTTGACAGGGGGTCTGGCTAATGAAAAACTGTTTTTT. Amino acid sequence: CASSLTGGLANEKLFF. Based on the CDR3 plus reference TRBV7-9 and TRBJ1-4, the full variable domain is DTGVSQNPRHKITKRGQNVTFRCDPISEHNRLYWYRQTLGQGPEFLTYFQNEAQLEKSRLLSDRFSAERPKGSFSTLEIQRTEQGDSAMYLCASSLTGGLANEKLFFGSGTQLSVL.